These 6 T cell receptor beta chains were all obtained from the same sample, sequenced in a study of cytomegalovirus exposure and HLA in healthy donors. TCRdb's table, derived via immunoSEQ multiplex PCR, lists solely in-frame clones and lacks some. The sample has 150,000 to 200,000 clones, 84% seen once. The source material was PBMCs. The receptors originated from a man in his late teens or twenties in good health and CMV-seropositive.

This rearrangement joins TRBV10-2 to TRBJ2-7; 12 bases are shared with TRBD2. CDR3 size: 13 residues. The V gene end was trimmed by 10 bases and the J gene end by 5 bases; junction bases not matched to a gene: 6. Germline values: CDR1 WSHSY, CDR2 SAAADI. CDR3 sequence reads: CATGLAGTDEQYF. Written as DNA, the CDR3 is TGCGCCACTGGACTAGCGGGGACAGACGAGCAGTACTTC.

The chain uses TRBV27 and TRBJ2-3; D is unclear. Trimming cost V 2 bases and J 2 bases, with 8 bases left between them. From germline, CDR1 is MNHEY and CDR2 SMNVEV (reference sequence). CDR3 length equals 14 residues. This CDR3 is CASSLTPVTDTQYF. The CDR3 coding sequence is TGTGCCAGCAGTTTAACCCCAGTCACAGATACGCAGTATTTT.

This chain connects TRBV7-2 to TRBJ2-1; 7 positions match TRBD1. Trimming at V came to 5 bases and at J to 6 bases, leaving 10 bases not matched to a gene. Per germline, CDR1 SGHTA and CDR2 FQGNSA. This CDR3 is built from 15 residues. CDR3 in amino acids: CASSRYRGPPNEQFF. The CDR3 bases are TGTGCCAGCAGCCGCTACAGGGGCCCCCCCAATGAGCAGTTCTTC.

The chain joins TRBV7-9 to TRBJ2-2, with 15 bases aligning to TRBD2. From germline, CDR1 is SEHNR and CDR2 FQNEAQ (reference sequence). This CDR3 is 18 amino acids long. The ends lost 3 bases at V and 3 bases at J; junction bases unmatched: 5. CDR3 bases: TGTGCCAGCAGCTTTGAGGGACTAGCGGGAGGTTACACCGGGGAGCTGTTTTTT. Protein product: CASSFEGLAGGYTGELFF.

V and J are TRBV9 and TRBJ2-3; D might be TRBD2 (5 bases). The CDR3 totals 16 residues. The germline gives CDR1 SGDLS, CDR2 YYNGEE. The germline V and J ends were trimmed by 0 bases and 0 bases, with 11 bases remaining between them. Written as DNA, the CDR3 is TGTGCCAGCAGCGTAGACCACGGACTGAGCACAGATACGCAGTATTTT. Translating it yields CASSVDHGLSTDTQYF. The whole variable domain, filled in from reference TRBV9 and TRBJ2-3, reads DSGVTQTPKHLITATGQRVTLRCSPRSGDLSVYWYQQSLDQGLQFLIQYYNGEERAKGNILERFSAQQFPDLHSELNLSSLELGDSALYFCASSVDHGLSTDTQYFGPGTRLTVL.

The rearrangement links TRBV6-1 to TRBJ2-2; 13 bases are a match to TRBD2. J lost 2 bases, V lost 0 bases, and 3 bases had no gene match. CDR1 is MNHNS and CDR2 is SASEGT in the germline V gene. The CDR3 contains 18 residues. Here the CDR3 DNA reads TGTGCCAGCAGTGAAGCGGGACTAGCGGGAATCAACACCGGGGAGCTGTTTTTT. It encodes CASSEAGLAGINTGELFF.